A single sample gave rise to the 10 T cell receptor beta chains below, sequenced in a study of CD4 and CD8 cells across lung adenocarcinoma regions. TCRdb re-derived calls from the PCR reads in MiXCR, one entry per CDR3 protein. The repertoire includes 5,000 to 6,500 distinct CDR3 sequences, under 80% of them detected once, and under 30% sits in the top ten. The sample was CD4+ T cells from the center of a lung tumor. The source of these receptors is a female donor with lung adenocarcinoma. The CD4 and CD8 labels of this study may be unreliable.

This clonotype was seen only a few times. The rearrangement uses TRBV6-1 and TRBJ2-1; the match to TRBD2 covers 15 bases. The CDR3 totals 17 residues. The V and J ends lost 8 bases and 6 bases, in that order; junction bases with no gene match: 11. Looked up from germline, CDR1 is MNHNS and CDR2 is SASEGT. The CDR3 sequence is CASRRGLAGGFGNEQFF. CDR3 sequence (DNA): TGTGCCAGCCGAAGGGGACTAGCGGGAGGTTTTGGCAATGAGCAGTTCTTC.

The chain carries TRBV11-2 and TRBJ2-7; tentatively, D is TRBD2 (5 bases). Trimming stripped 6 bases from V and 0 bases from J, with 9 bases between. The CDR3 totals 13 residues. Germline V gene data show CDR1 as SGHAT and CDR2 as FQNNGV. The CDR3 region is CASSRGSSYEQYF. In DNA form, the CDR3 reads TGTGCCAGCAGTCGAGGGAGCTCCTACGAGCAGTACTTC.

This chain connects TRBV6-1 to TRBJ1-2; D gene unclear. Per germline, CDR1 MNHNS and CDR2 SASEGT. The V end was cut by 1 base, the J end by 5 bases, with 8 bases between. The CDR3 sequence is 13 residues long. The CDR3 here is CASSEVAVYGYTF. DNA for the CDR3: TGTGCCAGCAGTGAAGTGGCAGTATATGGCTACACCTTC.

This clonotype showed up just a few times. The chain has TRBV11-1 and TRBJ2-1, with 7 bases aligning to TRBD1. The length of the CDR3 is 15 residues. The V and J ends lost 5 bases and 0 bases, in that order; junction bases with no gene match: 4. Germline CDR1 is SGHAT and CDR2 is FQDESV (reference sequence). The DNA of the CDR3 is TGTGCCAGCAGCCGACAGGGAAACTCCTACAATGAGCAGTTCTTC. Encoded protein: CASSRQGNSYNEQFF.

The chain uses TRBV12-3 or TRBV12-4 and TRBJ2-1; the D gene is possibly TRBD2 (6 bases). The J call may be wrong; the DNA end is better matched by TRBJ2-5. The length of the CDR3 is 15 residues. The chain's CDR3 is CASSLRTSGQETQYF. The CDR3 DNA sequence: TGTGCCAGCAGTCTCCGAACCAGCGGGCAAGAGACCCAGTACTTC.

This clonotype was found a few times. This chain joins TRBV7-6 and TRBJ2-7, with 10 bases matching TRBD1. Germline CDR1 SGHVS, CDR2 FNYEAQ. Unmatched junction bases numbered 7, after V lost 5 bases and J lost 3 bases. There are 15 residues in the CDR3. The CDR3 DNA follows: TGTGCCAGCAGCGGGTATAGGACAGGGGGCTACGAGCAGTACTTC. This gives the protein CASSGYRTGGYEQYF. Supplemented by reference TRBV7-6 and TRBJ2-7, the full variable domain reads GAGVSQSPRYKVTKRGQDVALRCDPISGHVSLYWYRQALGQGPEFLTYFNYEAQQDKSGLPNDRFSAERPEGSISTLTIQRTEQRDSAMYRCASSGYRTGGYEQYFGPGTRLTVT.

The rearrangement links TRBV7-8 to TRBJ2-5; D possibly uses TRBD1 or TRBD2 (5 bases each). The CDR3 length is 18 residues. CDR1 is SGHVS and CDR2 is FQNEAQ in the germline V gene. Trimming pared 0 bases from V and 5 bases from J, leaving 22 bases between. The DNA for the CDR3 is TGTGCCAGCAGCTTAGCGTCCCTTTGGGGGACGGCGAAGGAGACCCAGTACTTC. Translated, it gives CASSLASLWGTAKETQYF.

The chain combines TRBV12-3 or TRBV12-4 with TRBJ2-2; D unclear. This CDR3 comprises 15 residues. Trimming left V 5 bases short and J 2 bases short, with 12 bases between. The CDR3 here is CASSPRTVNTGELFF. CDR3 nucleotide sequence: TGTGCCAGCAGTCCCAGGACGGTAAACACCGGGGAGCTGTTTTTT.

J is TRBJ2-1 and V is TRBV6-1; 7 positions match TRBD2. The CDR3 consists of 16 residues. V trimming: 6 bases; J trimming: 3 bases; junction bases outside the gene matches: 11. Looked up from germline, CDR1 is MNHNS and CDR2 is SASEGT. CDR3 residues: CASRSGTTQSYNEQFF. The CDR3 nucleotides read TGTGCCAGCAGGTCAGGGACTACACAGAGCTACAATGAGCAGTTCTTC.

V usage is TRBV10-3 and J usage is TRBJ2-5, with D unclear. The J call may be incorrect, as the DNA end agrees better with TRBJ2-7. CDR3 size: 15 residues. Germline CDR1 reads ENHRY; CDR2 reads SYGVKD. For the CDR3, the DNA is TGTGCCACCGCCACCGGGTCCCCCTACCAAGGCGAGCAGTACTTC. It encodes CATATGSPYQGEQYF.